This TCR beta chain was recorded in a study of shared clonotypes between healthy human individuals. Study information: Aged 18 to 49, the donors were a couple of women and three men.

Trimming pared 4 bases from V and 0 bases from J, leaving 11 bases between. Germline CDR1 reads SGDLS; CDR2 reads YYNGEE. The CDR3 totals 15 residues. The study, taken as a whole, reports: Naive subsets, compared against memory subsets, generally had larger estimated richness values.

Terminally differentiated effector memory CD45RA+ cells were excluded by CCR7 positive selection of CD45RO-negative cells. The donor population consisted of healthy HIV-negative adults with no recent acute infections or vaccinations. TCRdb keeps only in-frame clones here, not all; method: immunoSEQ multiplex PCR. The sample has more than 2 million clones, around 95% seen once. Points on this clone: Antigen unknown.

Source material: naive CD8+ T cells from PBMCs. The chain recombines TRBV9 with TRBJ1-5; weak D call: TRBD1 (5 bases). This receptor was obtained from a man aged 18 to 29 in good health. Some clones in this sample may be carry-over from other donors' samples. This chain's CDR3 is CASSPDSNSNQPQHF. DNA of the CDR3: TGTGCCAGCAGCCCCGACAGTAATAGCAATCAGCCCCAGCATTTT.